The next 30 T cell receptor beta chains were all read from a single sample in a study of shared clonotypes between healthy human individuals. Clones were sequenced by immunoSEQ multiplex PCR, and TCRdb holds only the in-frame ones, with some missing. The table has under 2.5 million clones, about nine tenths seen once; the top ten hold 0.37%. The specimen sequenced was naive CD4+ T cells from PBMCs. Subset meaning: CD45RA+ positively selected. These receptors were taken from a man aged 18 to 30 in good health. Some clones in this sample may be carry-over from other donors' samples.

The chain carries TRBV18 and TRBJ2-1; 12 bases are a match to TRBD1. The germline gives CDR1 KGHSH, CDR2 LQKENI. V lost 3 bases, J lost 9 bases, and 9 bases stayed unmatched. The CDR3 runs 16 residues. Written as DNA, the CDR3 is TGTGCCAGCTCACCTTCCCCCGGGACAGGGGGCGGTGAGCAGTTCTTC. Amino acids: CASSPSPGTGGGEQFF.

The chain has TRBV5-1 and TRBJ2-2, with D hard to call. Trimming stripped 4 bases from V and 5 bases from J, with 6 bases between. The CDR3 consists of 12 residues. CDR1 and CDR2 from the germline V gene are SGHRS and YFSETQ. The CDR3 region is CASSPRTGELFF. The CDR3 nucleotides are TGCGCCAGCAGCCCCCGGACCGGGGAGCTGTTTTTT.

On this clone: An end of the junction differs from the germline gene, which may be a read error. The rearrangement joins TRBV10-1 to TRBJ2-5, with D possibly matching TRBD1 (6 bases). The CDR3 length is 13 residues. Germline assignment: CDR1 WNHNN and CDR2 SYGVQD (reference sequence). The CDR3 DNA is TGCGCCAGCAGTGAGTCTGGGAGTACAGGGTATCACTTC. This encodes CASSESGSTGYHF.

V and J are TRBV30 and TRBJ1-5; TRBD1 might be the D (5 bases). The V gene's germline CDR1 is GTSNPN and CDR2 SVGIG (reference sequence). Between the trimmed V and J ends, which lost 4 bases and 7 bases, there was a span of 14 bases. The CDR3 is 13 amino acids. The CDR3 DNA follows: TGTGCCTGGAACTCGGGGGGAGGGCAGCCCCAGCATTTT. Its translation is CAWNSGGGQPQHF.

The chain carries TRBV28 and TRBJ1-4; the D gene is possibly TRBD1 (5 bases). V was clipped by 3 bases and J by 1 base, with 15 bases between them. This CDR3 comprises 17 residues. The V gene's germline CDR1 is MDHEN and CDR2 SYDVKM. The CDR3 DNA sequence: TGTGCCAGCAGTTTTTTCTATAGGGGTGTAACTAATGAAAAACTGTTTTTT. Its translation is CASSFFYRGVTNEKLFF.

The chain joins TRBV9 to TRBJ2-3; D unresolved. There are 14 residues in the CDR3. The V end lost 4 bases, the J end lost 4 bases, and 13 bases lay between the germline ends. Germline CDR1 SGDLS, CDR2 YYNGEE. This CDR3 reads CASSLRPAPDTQYF. The DNA of the CDR3 is TGTGCCAGCAGCCTTCGGCCAGCCCCAGATACGCAGTATTTT.

The count of this clone is one. The rearrangement links TRBV7-6 to TRBJ1-2; 7 bases agree with TRBD1. The CDR3 loop spans 14 amino acids. Germline assignment: CDR1 SGHVS and CDR2 FNYEAQ. Trimming removed 0 bases from V and 4 bases from J; junction bases left unmatched: 2. CDR3 sequence: CASSLARDSYGYTF. CDR3 DNA: TGTGCCAGCAGCTTAGCTAGGGACAGCTATGGCTACACCTTC.

J is TRBJ1-5 and V is TRBV28; 9 nucleotides match TRBD1. CDR3 length: 21 residues. In germline, CDR1 is MDHEN, CDR2 SYDVKM. Trimming removed 4 bases from V and 2 bases from J; junction bases left unmatched: 21. The CDR3 protein is CASSSTSPGGTGFSGNQPQHF. The DNA for the CDR3 is TGTGCCAGCAGTTCCACCAGCCCTGGCGGGACAGGGTTCTCTGGCAATCAGCCCCAGCATTTT. The variable domain in full, completed from reference TRBV28 and TRBJ1-5, reads DVKVTQSSRYLVKRTGEKVFLECVQDMDHENMFWYRQDPGLGLRLIYFSYDVKMKEKGDIPEGYSVSREKKERFSLILESASTNQTSMYLCASSSTSPGGTGFSGNQPQHFGDGTRLSIL.

A word on this clone: This CDR3 is also generated by other DNA sequences in the sample. The chain employs TRBV5-1 and TRBJ1-1; no clear D gene. This CDR3 comprises 15 residues. V shed 0 bases and J shed 0 bases, with 9 bases lying between them. CDR1 is SGHRS, CDR2 YFSETQ, per germline. CDR3 amino acids: CASSLVGQVNTEAFF. The CDR3 DNA reads TGCGCCAGCAGCTTGGTAGGTCAGGTGAACACTGAAGCTTTCTTT.

The chain employs TRBV28 and TRBJ2-7; no reliable D call. The CDR3 spans 14 residues. The V end lost 6 bases, the J end lost 2 bases, and 14 bases lay between the germline ends. Germline CDR1 reads MDHEN; CDR2 reads SYDVKM. CDR3 coding DNA: TGTGCCAGCAGAAAGAGGTTCGGCGCCTACGAGCAGTACTTC. The encoded protein is CASRKRFGAYEQYF.

V is TRBV7-3 and J is TRBJ2-2; TRBD2 is a possible D gene (5 bases). The ends were cut back, 1 base at V and 7 bases at J, with 10 bases in the middle. Per germline, CDR1 SGHTA and CDR2 FQGTGA. The length of the CDR3 is 14 residues. CDR3 residues: CASSLRAEGGELFF. The CDR3, as DNA: TGTGCCAGCAGCTTAAGGGCAGAGGGCGGGGAGCTGTTTTTT. Filled out from reference TRBV7-3 and TRBJ2-2, the complete variable domain reads GAGVSQTPSNKVTEKGKYVELRCDPISGHTALYWYRQSLGQGPEFLIYFQGTGAADDSGLPNDRFFAVRPEGSVSTLKIQRTERGDSAVYLCASSLRAEGGELFFGEGSRLTVL.

This clone has a single count. V gene TRBV5-1 combines with J gene TRBJ1-2; unclear D gene. Trimming removed 3 bases at V and 2 bases at J, with 11 bases between. Germline CDR1 is SGHRS and CDR2 is YFSETQ. The CDR3 length is 14 residues. The DNA of the CDR3 is TGCGCCAGCAGCTCGACTCAGCCAAACTATGGCTACACCTTC. It translates to CASSSTQPNYGYTF.

This chain connects TRBV27 to TRBJ2-7, with D tentatively TRBD1 (6 bases). Between the trimmed V and J ends, which lost 7 bases and 1 base, there was a span of 26 bases. This CDR3 region has 18 residues. Germline values: CDR1 MNHEY, CDR2 SMNVEV (reference sequence). The CDR3 loop reads CASNPSEEGETGSYEQYF. The CDR3 bases are TGTGCCAGCAACCCAAGCGAGGAAGGGGAAACAGGGTCCTACGAGCAGTACTTC.

V is TRBV19 and J is TRBJ2-2, with 10 positions matching TRBD2. J gave up 4 bases and V 4 bases, and 15 bases lay outside the gene matches. CDR3 size: 19 residues. Germline V gene sequence: CDR1 LNHDA, CDR2 SQIVND (reference sequence). CDR3 DNA sequence: TGTGCCAGTAGTACCCAGGGGGCCTGGACTAGCGGTTCCACCGGGGAGCTGTTTTTT. Protein product: CASSTQGAWTSGSTGELFF.

Of note for this clone: This same CDR3 is encoded by further DNA sequences in the sample. This chain uses TRBV27 with TRBJ1-5; no reliable D call. The CDR3 is 13 residues long. Looked up from germline, CDR1 is MNHEY and CDR2 is SMNVEV (reference sequence). The V gene lost 3 bases and the J gene lost 3 bases, with 6 bases spanning the gap. CDR3 sequence reads: CASSFRNNQPQHF. Written as DNA, the CDR3 is TGTGCCAGCAGTTTCCGAAACAATCAGCCCCAGCATTTT.

This clone has only one observation. The chain links TRBV9 to TRBJ2-2, with 9 bases that match TRBD1. The CDR3 runs to 16 residues. CDR1 is SGDLS and CDR2 is YYNGEE in the germline V gene. The V and J ends lost 1 base and 2 bases, in that order; junction bases with no gene match: 3. CDR3 sequence (DNA): TGTGCCAGCAGCGTAAGGACAGGGGCTAACACCGGGGAGCTGTTTTTT. Encoded protein: CASSVRTGANTGELFF.

The genes are TRBV6-1 and TRBJ2-7, with D perhaps TRBD1 (6 bases). The length of the CDR3 is 17 residues. Germline V gene sequence: CDR1 MNHNS, CDR2 SASEGT. Trimming shortened V by 2 bases and J by 3 bases, and 20 bases separated the two germline ends. The chain's CDR3 is CASSESTAAVGGYEQYF. The CDR3 DNA reads as TGTGCCAGCAGTGAATCGACAGCTGCTGTAGGGGGCTACGAGCAGTACTTC.

V and J are TRBV6-1 and TRBJ2-2; TRBD1 aligns across 9 bases. V trimming: 10 bases; J trimming: 5 bases; junction bases outside the gene matches: 5. The CDR3 extends over 13 amino acids. Per germline, CDR1 MNHNS and CDR2 SASEGT. This CDR3 is CATGQGRTGELFF. In nucleotides, the CDR3 is TGTGCCACGGGACAGGGACGGACCGGGGAGCTGTTTTTT.

The genes are TRBV6-5 and TRBJ2-3; no firm D call. Germline lookup yields CDR1 MNHEY and CDR2 SVGAGI. The CDR3 has 10 residues. This CDR3 reads CSTRTDTQYF. For the CDR3, the DNA is TGTTCCACCCGAACAGATACGCAGTATTTT.

The rearrangement uses TRBV7-2 and TRBJ1-2; no reliable D call. V lost 4 bases and J lost 2, with 17 bases in between. The germline CDR1 and CDR2 sequences are SGHTA and FQGNSA. The CDR3 runs 16 residues. CDR3 protein: CASSSTLSSLNYGYTF. The CDR3 nucleotides read TGTGCCAGCAGCTCAACCCTCAGTAGTCTGAACTATGGCTACACCTTC.

The gene calls are TRBV29-1 and TRBJ1-1, with D maybe TRBD1 (6 bases). V dropped 6 bases and J dropped 10 bases, with 27 bases sitting between them. Per germline, CDR1 SQVTM and CDR2 ANQGSEA. This CDR3 comprises 15 residues. Here the CDR3 reads CSVALLIRQELGAFF. CDR3 bases: TGCAGCGTCGCACTGCTTATCCGACAGGAGTTAGGAGCTTTCTTT.

This rearrangement joins TRBV19 to TRBJ1-5; a weak D match, TRBD1 (6 bases). Trimming pared 8 bases from V and 2 bases from J, leaving 16 bases between. The germline V gene has CDR1 LNHDA and CDR2 SQIVND (reference sequence). CDR3 length: 15 residues. CDR3 nucleotides: TGTGCCAGTGATTTAGAGGAGGGGGGCAATCAGCCCCAGCATTTT. Translated: CASDLEEGGNQPQHF.

This clone was detected only once. The J gene is TRBJ1-5, the V gene TRBV6-1; D unresolved. Deletions cut 11 bases from V and 0 bases from J, with 17 bases between. The CDR3 consists of 15 residues. Germline CDR1 MNHNS, CDR2 SASEGT. In nucleotides, the CDR3 is TGTGCCCACTCGGAGCGGTTCAATAGCAATCAGCCCCAGCATTTT. It specifies CAHSERFNSNQPQHF.

The V and J genes are TRBV5-1 and TRBJ2-7; no clear D. Per the germline V gene, CDR1 is SGHRS and CDR2 is YFSETQ. V was cut by 0 bases and J by 3 bases, with 7 bases left in between. This CDR3 is built from 13 residues. The CDR3 protein is CASSLGIYYEQYF. For the CDR3, the DNA is TGCGCCAGCAGCTTGGGGATATACTACGAGCAGTACTTC.

The chain couples TRBV6-1 to TRBJ2-7; D is undetermined. The V end lost 4 bases, the J end lost 6 bases, and 16 bases lay between the germline ends. This CDR3 spans 14 amino acids. Germline lookup yields CDR1 MNHNS and CDR2 SASEGT. The CDR3 is CASSVRTPDSEQYF. Here the CDR3 DNA reads TGTGCCAGCAGTGTTCGCACTCCAGACTCCGAGCAGTACTTC.

This clone appeared a single time. The chain uses TRBV19 and TRBJ2-7; a weak D match, TRBD2 (6 bases). The CDR3 contains 16 residues. The germline V gene has CDR1 LNHDA and CDR2 SQIVND (reference sequence). Between the trimmed V and J ends, which lost 7 bases and 5 bases, there was a span of 24 bases. CDR3 loop: CASKDTGKGPGDEQYF. The CDR3 region has the DNA TGTGCCAGTAAAGACACCGGGAAGGGGCCGGGGGACGAGCAGTACTTC.

This CDR3 is CASSEGIGGQETQYF. CDR3 bases: TGTGCCAGTAGTGAGGGGATTGGGGGCCAAGAGACCCAGTACTTC. The rearrangement links TRBV19 to TRBJ2-5; either TRBD1 or TRBD2 may supply D (5 bases each). Per the germline V gene, CDR1 is LNHDA and CDR2 is SQIVND (reference sequence). The ends were cut back, 5 bases at V and 1 base at J, with 14 bases in the middle. The CDR3 sequence is 15 residues long.

The count of this clone is one. This rearrangement joins TRBV4-2 to TRBJ2-7; D is uncertain. Trimming left V 0 bases short and J 6 bases short, with 18 bases between. This CDR3 region has 16 residues. CDR1 and CDR2 from the germline V gene are LGHNA and YNFKEQ. The CDR3 DNA follows: TGTGCCAGCAGCCAAGATAAAGGGTTTCCCCCCGGCGAGCAGTACTTC. It codes for CASSQDKGFPPGEQYF.

This chain uses TRBV5-1 with TRBJ2-3; 7 bases line up with TRBD2. V lost 4 bases to trimming and J lost 0 bases; unmatched junction nucleotides: 8. Germline loops: CDR1 SGHRS, CDR2 YFSETQ. CDR3 length: 16 amino acids. As DNA, the CDR3 is TGCGCCAGCAGCCTGGGGACTACCCTTAGCACAGATACGCAGTATTTT. This sequence encodes CASSLGTTLSTDTQYF.

This rearrangement joins TRBV11-3 to TRBJ2-2, with D maybe TRBD2 (6 bases). With 10 bases removed from V and 0 bases from J, the gap between germline ends came to 12 bases. Germline-derived CDR1 and CDR2 are SGHNT and YENEEA. This CDR3 contains 14 residues. CDR3 sequence reads: CATGGGPNTGELFF. CDR3 bases: TGTGCCACCGGGGGAGGCCCGAACACCGGGGAGCTGTTTTTT. Looking up the rest from reference TRBV11-3 and TRBJ2-2 gives the full variable domain: EAGVVQSPRYKIIEKKQPVAFWCNPISGHNTLYWYLQNLGQGPELLIRYENEEAVDDSQLPKDRFSAERLKGVDSTLKIQPAELGDSAVYLCATGGGPNTGELFFGEGSRLTVL.